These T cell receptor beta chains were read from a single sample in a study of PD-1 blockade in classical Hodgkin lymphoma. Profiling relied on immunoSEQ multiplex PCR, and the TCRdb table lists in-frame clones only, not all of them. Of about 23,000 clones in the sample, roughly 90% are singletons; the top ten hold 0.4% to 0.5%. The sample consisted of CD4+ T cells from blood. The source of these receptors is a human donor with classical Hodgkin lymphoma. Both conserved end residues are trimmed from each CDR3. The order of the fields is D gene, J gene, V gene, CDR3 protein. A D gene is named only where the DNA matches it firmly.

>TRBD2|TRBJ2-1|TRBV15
ATRTTSGRAYWF
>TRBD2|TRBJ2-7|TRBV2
ASKARGAGGEQY
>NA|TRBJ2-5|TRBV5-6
ASSLSETQY
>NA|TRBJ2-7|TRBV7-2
ASSPRGAGVSYEQY
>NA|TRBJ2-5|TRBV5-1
ASSLAGQGETQY
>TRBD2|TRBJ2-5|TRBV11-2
ASTPSPSRGAQY
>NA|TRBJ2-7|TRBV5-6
ASSSREALSYEQY
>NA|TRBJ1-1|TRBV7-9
ASTQLGEAF
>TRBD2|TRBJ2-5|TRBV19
ASSDLAGDRETQY
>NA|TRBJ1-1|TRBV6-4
ASRWDGNTEAF
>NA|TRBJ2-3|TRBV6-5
ASSPRRGTQY
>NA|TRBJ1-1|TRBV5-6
ASSSPALWNTEAF
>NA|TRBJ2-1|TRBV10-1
ASSQGREQF
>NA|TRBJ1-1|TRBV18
ASSPTLSGEAF